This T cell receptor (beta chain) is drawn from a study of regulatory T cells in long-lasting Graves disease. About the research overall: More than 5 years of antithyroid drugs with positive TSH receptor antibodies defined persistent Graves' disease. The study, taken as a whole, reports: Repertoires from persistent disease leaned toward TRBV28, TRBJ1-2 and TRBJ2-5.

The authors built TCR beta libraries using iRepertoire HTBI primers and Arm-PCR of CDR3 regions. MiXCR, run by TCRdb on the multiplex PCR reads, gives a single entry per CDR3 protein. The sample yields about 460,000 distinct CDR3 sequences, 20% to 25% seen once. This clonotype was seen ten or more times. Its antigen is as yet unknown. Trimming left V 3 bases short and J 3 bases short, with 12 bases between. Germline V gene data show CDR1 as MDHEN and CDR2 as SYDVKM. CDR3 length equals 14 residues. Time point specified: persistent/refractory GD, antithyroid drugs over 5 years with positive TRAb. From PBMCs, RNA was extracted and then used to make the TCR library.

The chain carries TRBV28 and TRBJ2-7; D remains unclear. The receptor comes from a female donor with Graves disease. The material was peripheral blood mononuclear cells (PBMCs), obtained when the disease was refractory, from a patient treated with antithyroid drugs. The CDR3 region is CASSFTPESYEQYF. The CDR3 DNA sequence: TGTGCCAGCAGTTTCACTCCAGAGAGCTACGAGCAGTACTTC.